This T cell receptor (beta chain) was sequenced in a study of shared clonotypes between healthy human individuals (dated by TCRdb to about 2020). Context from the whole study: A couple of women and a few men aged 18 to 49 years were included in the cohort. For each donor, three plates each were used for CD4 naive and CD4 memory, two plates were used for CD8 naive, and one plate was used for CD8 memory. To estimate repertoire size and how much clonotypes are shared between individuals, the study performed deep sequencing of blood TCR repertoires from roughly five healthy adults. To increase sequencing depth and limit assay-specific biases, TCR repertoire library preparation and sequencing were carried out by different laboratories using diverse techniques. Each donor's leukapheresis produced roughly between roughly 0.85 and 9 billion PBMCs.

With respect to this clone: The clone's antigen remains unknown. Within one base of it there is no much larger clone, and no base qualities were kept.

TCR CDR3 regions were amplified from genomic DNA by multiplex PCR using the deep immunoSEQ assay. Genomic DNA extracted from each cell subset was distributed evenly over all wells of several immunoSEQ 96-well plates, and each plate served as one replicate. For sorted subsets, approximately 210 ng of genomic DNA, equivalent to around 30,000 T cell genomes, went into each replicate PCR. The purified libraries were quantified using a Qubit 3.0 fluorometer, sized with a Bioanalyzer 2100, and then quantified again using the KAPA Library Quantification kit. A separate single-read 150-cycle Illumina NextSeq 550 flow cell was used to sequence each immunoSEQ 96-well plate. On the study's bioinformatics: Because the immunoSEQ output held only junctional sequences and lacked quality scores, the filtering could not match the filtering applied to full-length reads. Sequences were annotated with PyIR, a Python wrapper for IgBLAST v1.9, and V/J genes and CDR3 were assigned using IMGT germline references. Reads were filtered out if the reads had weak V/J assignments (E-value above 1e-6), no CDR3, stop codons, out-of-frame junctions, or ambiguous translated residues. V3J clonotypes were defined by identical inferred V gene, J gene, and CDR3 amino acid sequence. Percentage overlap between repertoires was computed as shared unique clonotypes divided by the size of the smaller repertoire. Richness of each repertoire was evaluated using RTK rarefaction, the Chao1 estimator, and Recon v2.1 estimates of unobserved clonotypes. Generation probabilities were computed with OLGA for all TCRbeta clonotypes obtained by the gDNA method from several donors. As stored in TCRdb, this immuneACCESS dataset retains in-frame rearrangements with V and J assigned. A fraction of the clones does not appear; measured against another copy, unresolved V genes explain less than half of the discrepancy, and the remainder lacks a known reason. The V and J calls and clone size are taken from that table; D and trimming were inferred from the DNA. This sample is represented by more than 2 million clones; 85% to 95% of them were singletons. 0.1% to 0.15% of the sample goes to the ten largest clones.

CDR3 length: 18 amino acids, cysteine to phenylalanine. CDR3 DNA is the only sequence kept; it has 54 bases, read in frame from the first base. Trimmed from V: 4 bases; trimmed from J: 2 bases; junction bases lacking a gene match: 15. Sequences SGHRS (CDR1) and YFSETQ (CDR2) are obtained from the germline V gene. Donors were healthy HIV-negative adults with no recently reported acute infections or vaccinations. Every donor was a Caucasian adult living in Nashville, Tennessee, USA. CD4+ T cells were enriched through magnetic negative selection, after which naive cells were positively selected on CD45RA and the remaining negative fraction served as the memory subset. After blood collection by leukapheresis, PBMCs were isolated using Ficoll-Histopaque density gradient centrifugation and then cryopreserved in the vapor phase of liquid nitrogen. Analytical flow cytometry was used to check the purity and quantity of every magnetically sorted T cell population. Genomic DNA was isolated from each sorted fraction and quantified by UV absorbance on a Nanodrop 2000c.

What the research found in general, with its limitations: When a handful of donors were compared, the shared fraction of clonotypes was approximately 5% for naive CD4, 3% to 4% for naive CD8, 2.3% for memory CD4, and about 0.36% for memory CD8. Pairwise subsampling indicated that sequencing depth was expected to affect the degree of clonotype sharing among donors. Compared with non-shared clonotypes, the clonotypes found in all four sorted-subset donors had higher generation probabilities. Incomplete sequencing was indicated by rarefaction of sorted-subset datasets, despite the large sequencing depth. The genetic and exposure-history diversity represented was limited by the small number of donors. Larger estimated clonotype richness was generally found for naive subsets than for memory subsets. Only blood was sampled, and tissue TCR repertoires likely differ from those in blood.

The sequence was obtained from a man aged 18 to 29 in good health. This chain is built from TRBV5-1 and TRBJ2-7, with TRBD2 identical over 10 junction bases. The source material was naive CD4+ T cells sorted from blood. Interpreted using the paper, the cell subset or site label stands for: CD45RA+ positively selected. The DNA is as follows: TGCGCCAGCAGCCCAATTTCTTCCGGGACTAGCGTAACCTACGAGCAGTACTTC. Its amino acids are CASSPISSGTSVTYEQYF. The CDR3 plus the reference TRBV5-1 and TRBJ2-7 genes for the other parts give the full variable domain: KAGVTQTPRYLIKTRGQQVTLSCSPISGHRSVSWYQQTPGQGLQFLFEYFSETQRNKGNFPGRFSGRQFSNSRSEMNVSTLELGDSALYLCASSPISSGTSVTYEQYFGPGTRLTVT.